This note documents a single T cell receptor (beta chain) sequence. No antigen is known for it. This sample was included in a study of T cell responses to AZD1222 COVID-19 vaccine. General observations from the study: Donors, mostly white British, included more females; clonal diversity was possibly underestimated.

Assay: immunoSEQ multiplex PCR; the TCRdb copy retains only in-frame clones and omits some. The data contain about 140,000 clones, 92% of them singletons. Germline values: CDR1 MDHEN, CDR2 SYDVKM. This CDR3 has 12 residues. The V end lost 6 bases, the J end lost 9 bases, and 14 bases lay between the germline ends. This chain connects TRBV28 to TRBJ1-2, with D uncertain. The clonotype comes from an adult who received the AZD1222 COVID-19 vaccine. Material: peripheral blood, obtained 28 days after the second AZD1222 dose. The CDR3 nucleotides read TGTGCCAGCAGCTTCCAGCCCCACAGCTACACCTTC. Residues: CASSFQPHSYTF.